Listed below are T cell receptor beta chains from one sample, sequenced in a study of blood T cells in healthy people across ages. Via MiXCR, TCRdb re-called the 5' RACE reads, giving one row per CDR3 protein. The repertoire holds 1.5 million to 2 million distinct CDR3 sequences, with approximately 28% as singletons. Sequenced sample: blood. The receptors derive from a woman in her 30s in good health. Both conserved end residues are part of each CDR3. Fields, in order: V gene, clone size, J gene, D gene, CDR3 protein, CDR3 DNA. D genes are given only for firm matches. The size of a clone is reported for some rows only, either as once, few or many, or as a class for expanded clones.

v_gene: TRBV20-1; abundance: .; j_gene: TRBJ1-2; d_gene: TRBD1; CDR3aa: CSARRPRTGGGYTF; CDR3nt: TGCAGTGCTAGACGGCCCAGGACAGGGGGCGGCTACACCTTC
v_gene: TRBV12-3/TRBV12-4; abundance: .; j_gene: TRBJ2-3; d_gene: TRBD1; CDR3aa: CASSHVTGMTDTQYF; CDR3nt: TGTGCCAGCAGCCACGTGACAGGGATGACAGATACGCAGTATTTT
v_gene: TRBV10-3; abundance: .; j_gene: TRBJ2-1; d_gene: TRBD1; CDR3aa: CAISGSRQGHGEGEQFF; CDR3nt: TGTGCCATCAGTGGATCTAGACAGGGGCATGGTGAAGGTGAGCAGTTCTTC
v_gene: TRBV9; abundance: .; j_gene: TRBJ2-1; d_gene: .; CDR3aa: CASSVDGGLNMNEQFF; CDR3nt: TGTGCCAGCAGCGTAGACGGCGGCCTGAACATGAATGAGCAGTTCTTC
v_gene: TRBV24-1; abundance: .; j_gene: TRBJ2-1; d_gene: .; CDR3aa: CATSDADVNEQFF; CDR3nt: TGTGCCACCAGTGATGCCGACGTCAATGAGCAGTTCTTC
v_gene: TRBV4-3; abundance: .; j_gene: TRBJ2-2; d_gene: TRBD2; CDR3aa: CASSQDKLAGGSGTGELFF; CDR3nt: TGCGCCAGCAGCCAAGATAAGCTAGCGGGAGGATCCGGCACCGGGGAGCTGTTTTTT
v_gene: TRBV20-1; abundance: many; j_gene: TRBJ2-1; d_gene: .; CDR3aa: CSLMSAFEQFF; CDR3nt: TGCAGTTTGATGTCGGCGTTTGAGCAGTTCTTC
v_gene: TRBV7-9; abundance: few; j_gene: TRBJ1-5; d_gene: TRBD1; CDR3aa: CASSGTGGANQPQHF; CDR3nt: TGTGCCAGCAGCGGGACAGGGGGCGCGAATCAGCCCCAGCATTTT
v_gene: TRBV20-1; abundance: .; j_gene: TRBJ1-5; d_gene: TRBD1; CDR3aa: CSARQGADQPQHF; CDR3nt: TGCAGTGCTCGACAGGGGGCGGATCAGCCCCAGCATTTT
v_gene: TRBV12-3/TRBV12-4; abundance: few; j_gene: TRBJ1-1; d_gene: .; CDR3aa: CASSPSAGYTEAFF; CDR3nt: TGTGCCAGCAGTCCCTCTGCGGGGTACACTGAAGCTTTCTTT
v_gene: TRBV7-9; abundance: few; j_gene: TRBJ1-4; d_gene: .; CDR3aa: CASSLRASNEKLFF; CDR3nt: TGTGCCAGCAGCTTACGGGCCTCAAATGAAAAACTGTTTTTT
v_gene: TRBV25-1; abundance: once; j_gene: TRBJ2-7; d_gene: TRBD2; CDR3aa: CASSEPGTSGSYEQYF; CDR3nt: TGTGCCAGCAGTGAGCCGGGGACTAGCGGGAGCTACGAGCAGTACTTC
v_gene: TRBV15; abundance: .; j_gene: TRBJ2-5; d_gene: .; CDR3aa: CATSRVKSEQYF; CDR3nt: TGTGCCACCAGCAGAGTTAAAAGTGAGCAGTACTTC
v_gene: TRBV3-1; abundance: few; j_gene: TRBJ2-5; d_gene: .; CDR3aa: CASSRLGSGRETQYF; CDR3nt: TGTGCCAGCAGCCGATTAGGCTCCGGCAGAGAGACCCAGTACTTC
v_gene: TRBV6-6; abundance: .; j_gene: TRBJ1-2; d_gene: .; CDR3aa: CASSVSGQRYGYTF; CDR3nt: TGTGCCAGCAGTGTTTCAGGACAGAGATATGGCTACACCTTC
v_gene: TRBV7-9; abundance: few; j_gene: TRBJ2-3; d_gene: TRBD2; CDR3aa: CASSYTPGLATDTQYF; CDR3nt: TGTGCCAGCAGCTACACCCCGGGACTAGCAACAGATACGCAGTATTTT
v_gene: TRBV5-1; abundance: .; j_gene: TRBJ2-5; d_gene: TRBD1; CDR3aa: CASSSTQQGWGQETQYF; CDR3nt: TGCGCCAGCAGCTCGACCCAACAGGGGTGGGGGCAAGAGACCCAGTACTTC
v_gene: TRBV6-6; abundance: .; j_gene: TRBJ2-6; d_gene: .; CDR3aa: CASSLRHPKRSGANVLTF; CDR3nt: TGTGCCAGCAGTTTGCGACACCCCAAACGCTCTGGGGCCAACGTCCTGACTTTC
v_gene: TRBV20-1; abundance: .; j_gene: TRBJ1-2; d_gene: .; CDR3aa: CSASQGLGYTF; CDR3nt: TGCAGTGCTAGCCAGGGACTTGGCTACACCTTC
v_gene: TRBV27; abundance: few; j_gene: TRBJ2-7; d_gene: TRBD2; CDR3aa: CASAGTSVGEQYF; CDR3nt: TGTGCCAGCGCCGGGACTAGCGTCGGCGAGCAGTACTTC
v_gene: TRBV20-1; abundance: many; j_gene: TRBJ2-5; d_gene: TRBD2; CDR3aa: CSASGSGTSGWYQETQYF; CDR3nt: TGCAGTGCTAGTGGTTCCGGGACTAGCGGTTGGTACCAAGAGACCCAGTACTTC
v_gene: TRBV7-9; abundance: few; j_gene: TRBJ1-2; d_gene: .; CDR3aa: CATKGIAGYTF; CDR3nt: TGTGCCACCAAGGGTATCGCTGGCTACACCTTC
v_gene: TRBV3-1; abundance: .; j_gene: TRBJ1-4; d_gene: .; CDR3aa: CASSQSFQQWENEKLFF; CDR3nt: TGTGCCAGCAGCCAAAGTTTCCAACAGTGGGAGAATGAAAAACTGTTTTTT
v_gene: TRBV29-1; abundance: .; j_gene: TRBJ2-1; d_gene: .; CDR3aa: CSVATGGLVEQFF; CDR3nt: TGCAGCGTTGCAACCGGGGGCCTCGTTGAGCAGTTCTTC
v_gene: TRBV10-3; abundance: few; j_gene: TRBJ2-7; d_gene: .; CDR3aa: CAISAGQYEQYF; CDR3nt: TGTGCCATCAGTGCTGGTCAGTACGAGCAGTACTTC
v_gene: TRBV7-3; abundance: .; j_gene: TRBJ2-3; d_gene: TRBD2; CDR3aa: CASSSPQRGENTDTQYF; CDR3nt: TGTGCCAGCAGCTCCCCTCAGCGGGGGGAAAACACAGATACGCAGTATTTT
v_gene: TRBV20-1; abundance: .; j_gene: TRBJ2-5; d_gene: .; CDR3aa: CSARRGGIQETQYF; CDR3nt: TGCAGTGCTAGAAGGGGGGGGATCCAAGAGACCCAGTACTTC
v_gene: TRBV5-5; abundance: .; j_gene: TRBJ1-1; d_gene: TRBD1; CDR3aa: CASSLSTGGATEAFF; CDR3nt: TGTGCCAGCAGCTTATCGACAGGGGGGGCCACTGAAGCTTTCTTT
v_gene: TRBV7-9; abundance: .; j_gene: TRBJ1-6; d_gene: TRBD1; CDR3aa: CASSQNGAGQGPLHF; CDR3nt: TGTGCCAGCAGCCAAAACGGGGCAGGACAGGGACCCCTCCACTTT
v_gene: TRBV28; abundance: few; j_gene: TRBJ2-2; d_gene: TRBD2; CDR3aa: CASTLLAAGGELFF; CDR3nt: TGTGCCAGCACCCTACTAGCGGCGGGCGGGGAGCTGTTTTTT
v_gene: TRBV12-5; abundance: many; j_gene: TRBJ2-7; d_gene: TRBD1; CDR3aa: CASGPGTGANEQYF; CDR3nt: TGTGCTAGTGGCCCGGGGACAGGGGCCAACGAGCAGTACTTC
v_gene: TRBV27; abundance: .; j_gene: TRBJ1-5; d_gene: .; CDR3aa: CASSLSTKAGRSDQPQHF; CDR3nt: TGTGCCAGCAGTTTATCGACCAAGGCGGGTCGTAGCGATCAGCCCCAGCATTTT
v_gene: TRBV4-1; abundance: .; j_gene: TRBJ2-5; d_gene: .; CDR3aa: CASSWAGQTSQETQYF; CDR3nt: TGCGCCAGCAGCTGGGCGGGGCAGACCAGTCAAGAGACCCAGTACTTC
v_gene: TRBV29-1; abundance: many; j_gene: TRBJ1-5; d_gene: .; CDR3aa: CSVAGPQPQHF; CDR3nt: TGCAGCGTTGCAGGGCCTCAGCCCCAGCATTTT
v_gene: TRBV20-1; abundance: .; j_gene: TRBJ2-3; d_gene: .; CDR3aa: CSARGPPGITDTQYF; CDR3nt: TGCAGTGCCAGAGGGCCCCCCGGGATCACAGATACGCAGTATTTT
v_gene: TRBV3-1; abundance: .; j_gene: TRBJ2-7; d_gene: TRBD2; CDR3aa: CASRAAGGPENEQYF; CDR3nt: TGTGCCAGCAGAGCAGCGGGAGGGCCGGAAAATGAGCAGTACTTC
v_gene: TRBV7-7; abundance: .; j_gene: TRBJ2-2; d_gene: .; CDR3aa: CTGSNFLGTGELFF; CDR3nt: TGTACCGGCAGCAACTTTCTCGGAACCGGGGAGCTGTTTTTT
v_gene: TRBV5-1; abundance: .; j_gene: TRBJ1-1; d_gene: TRBD1; CDR3aa: CASSLADRGWALNTEAFF; CDR3nt: TGCGCCAGCAGCTTGGCTGACAGGGGTTGGGCATTGAACACTGAAGCTTTCTTT
v_gene: TRBV10-3; abundance: .; j_gene: TRBJ2-7; d_gene: TRBD1; CDR3aa: CAIRDRDSYEQYF; CDR3nt: TGTGCCATCCGGGACAGGGACTCCTACGAGCAGTACTTC
v_gene: TRBV20-1; abundance: .; j_gene: TRBJ2-7; d_gene: TRBD2; CDR3aa: CSARDLLAGAYEQYF; CDR3nt: TGCAGTGCTAGAGATCTACTAGCGGGAGCTTACGAGCAGTACTTC
v_gene: TRBV5-1; abundance: .; j_gene: TRBJ2-6; d_gene: .; CDR3aa: CASSASLSRANVLTF; CDR3nt: TGCGCCAGCAGCGCTTCCCTATCCAGGGCCAACGTCCTGACTTTC
v_gene: TRBV7-9; abundance: .; j_gene: TRBJ1-6; d_gene: .; CDR3aa: CASSEGLSYNSPLHF; CDR3nt: TGTGCCAGCAGCGAGGGTCTCTCCTATAATTCACCCCTCCACTTT
v_gene: TRBV6-5; abundance: many; j_gene: TRBJ2-4; d_gene: .; CDR3aa: CASSYGGGLAKNIQYF; CDR3nt: TGTGCCAGCAGTTACGGCGGGGGCCTAGCCAAAAACATTCAGTACTTC
v_gene: TRBV7-9; abundance: few; j_gene: TRBJ1-2; d_gene: .; CDR3aa: CASSPTTKNYGYTF; CDR3nt: TGTGCCAGCAGCCCAACAACGAAAAACTATGGCTACACCTTC
v_gene: TRBV4-3; abundance: .; j_gene: TRBJ2-5; d_gene: .; CDR3aa: CASSQDAAAQETQYF; CDR3nt: TGCGCCAGCAGCCAAGATGCCGCGGCACAAGAGACCCAGTACTTC